This T cell receptor beta chain was retrieved from a study of kidney transplant recipient with SARS-CoV-2 infection. Germline assignment: CDR1 MDHEN and CDR2 SYDVKM. This CDR3 comprises 12 residues. The V end was cut by 6 bases, the J end by 8 bases, with 11 bases between. TCRdb itself ran the reads through MiXCR, one entry per CDR3 protein. The sample lists 250,000 or so distinct CDR3 sequences, less than 35% seen once, with 7% to 8% in the top ten. This clonotype was obtained from a male patient younger than 45 who had COVID-19 and was a kidney transplant recipient. Some T cells may be transferred from the graft donor. V is TRBV28 and J is TRBJ1-5; the D is unclear. This specimen was a blood sample, taken at baseline and on roughly day 120 from a kidney transplant recipient. The chain's CDR3 is CASRDQEEPQHF. In nucleotides, the CDR3 is TGTGCCAGCAGAGACCAAGAGGAGCCCCAGCATTTT. Full variable domain (missing parts from reference TRBV28 and TRBJ1-5): DVKVTQSSRYLVKRTGEKVFLECVQDMDHENMFWYRQDPGLGLRLIYFSYDVKMKEKGDIPEGYSVSREKKERFSLILESASTNQTSMYLCASRDQEEPQHFGDGTRLSIL.